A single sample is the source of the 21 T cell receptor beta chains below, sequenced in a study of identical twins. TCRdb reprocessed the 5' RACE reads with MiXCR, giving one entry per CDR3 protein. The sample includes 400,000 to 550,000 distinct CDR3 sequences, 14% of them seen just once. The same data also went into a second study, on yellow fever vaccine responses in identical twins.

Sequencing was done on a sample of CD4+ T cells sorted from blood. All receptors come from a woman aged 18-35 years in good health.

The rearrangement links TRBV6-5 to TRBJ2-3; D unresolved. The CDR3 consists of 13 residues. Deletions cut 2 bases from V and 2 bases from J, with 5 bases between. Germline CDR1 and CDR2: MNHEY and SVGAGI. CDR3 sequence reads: CASSYRATDTQYF. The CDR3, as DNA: TGTGCCAGCAGTTACAGGGCCACAGATACGCAGTATTTT.

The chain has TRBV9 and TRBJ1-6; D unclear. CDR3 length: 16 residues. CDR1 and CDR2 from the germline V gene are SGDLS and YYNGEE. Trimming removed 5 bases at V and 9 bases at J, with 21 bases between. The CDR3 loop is CASSSGRVVRGSPLHF. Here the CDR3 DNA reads TGTGCCAGCAGTTCAGGAAGGGTCGTGCGTGGTTCACCCCTCCACTTT.

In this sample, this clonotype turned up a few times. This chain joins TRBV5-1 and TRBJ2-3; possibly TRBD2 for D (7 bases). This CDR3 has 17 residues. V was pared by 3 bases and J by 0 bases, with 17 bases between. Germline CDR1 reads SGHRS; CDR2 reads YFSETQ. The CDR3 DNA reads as TGCGCCAGCAGCTCTGGGGGGGCAGCTAGTAGCACAGATACGCAGTATTTT. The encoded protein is CASSSGGAASSTDTQYF.

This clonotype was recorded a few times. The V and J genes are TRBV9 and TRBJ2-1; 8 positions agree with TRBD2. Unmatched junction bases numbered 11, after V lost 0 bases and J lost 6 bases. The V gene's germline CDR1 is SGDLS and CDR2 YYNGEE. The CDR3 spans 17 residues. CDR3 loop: CASSVDGLAGIVNEQFF. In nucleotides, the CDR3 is TGTGCCAGCAGCGTAGATGGTCTAGCGGGCATAGTCAATGAGCAGTTCTTC.

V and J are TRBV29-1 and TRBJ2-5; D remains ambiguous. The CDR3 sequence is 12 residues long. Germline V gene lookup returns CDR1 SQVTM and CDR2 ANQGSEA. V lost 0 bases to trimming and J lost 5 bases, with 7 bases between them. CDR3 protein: CSVEEGSETQYF. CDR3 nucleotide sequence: TGCAGCGTTGAAGAGGGGTCGGAGACCCAGTACTTC.

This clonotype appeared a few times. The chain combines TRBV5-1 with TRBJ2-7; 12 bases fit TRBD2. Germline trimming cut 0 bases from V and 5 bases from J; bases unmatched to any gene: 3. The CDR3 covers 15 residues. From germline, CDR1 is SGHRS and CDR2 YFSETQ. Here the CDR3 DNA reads TGCGCCAGCAGCTTGGTACTAGCGGGAGGCGACGAGCAGTACTTC. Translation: CASSLVLAGGDEQYF.

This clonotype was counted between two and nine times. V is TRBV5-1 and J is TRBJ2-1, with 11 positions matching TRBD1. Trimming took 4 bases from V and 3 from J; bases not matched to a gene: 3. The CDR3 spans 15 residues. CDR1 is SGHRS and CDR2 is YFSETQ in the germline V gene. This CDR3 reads CASSDGTGGYNEQFF. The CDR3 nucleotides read TGCGCCAGCAGCGATGGGACAGGGGGCTACAATGAGCAGTTCTTC.

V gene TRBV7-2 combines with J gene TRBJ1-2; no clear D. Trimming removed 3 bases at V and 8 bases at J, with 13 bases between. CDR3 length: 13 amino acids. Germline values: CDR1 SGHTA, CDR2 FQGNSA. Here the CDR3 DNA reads TGTGCCAGCAGCTTGGACTTGGTCGGAGGCTACACCTTC. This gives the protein CASSLDLVGGYTF.

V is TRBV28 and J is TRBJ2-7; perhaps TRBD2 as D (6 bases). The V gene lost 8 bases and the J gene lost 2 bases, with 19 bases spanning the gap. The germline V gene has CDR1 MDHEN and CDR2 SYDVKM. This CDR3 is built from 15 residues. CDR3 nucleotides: TGTGCCAGCCTGTTGCTGGGGGGATCTACCTACGAGCAGTACTTC. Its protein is CASLLLGGSTYEQYF.

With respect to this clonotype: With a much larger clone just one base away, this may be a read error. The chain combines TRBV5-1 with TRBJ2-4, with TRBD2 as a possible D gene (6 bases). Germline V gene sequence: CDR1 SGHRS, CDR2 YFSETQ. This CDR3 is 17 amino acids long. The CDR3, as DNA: TGCACCAGCAGCTTGGCCCCGACCGTTACGGGAGAAAACATTCAGTACTTC. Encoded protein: CTSSLAPTVTGENIQYF.

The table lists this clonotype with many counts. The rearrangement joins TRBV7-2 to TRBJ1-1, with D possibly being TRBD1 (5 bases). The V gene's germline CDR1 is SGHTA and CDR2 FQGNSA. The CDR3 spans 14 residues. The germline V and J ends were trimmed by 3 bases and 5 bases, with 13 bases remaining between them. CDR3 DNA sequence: TGTGCCAGCAGCTTCGACAGCCTAAAAACTGAAGCTTTCTTT. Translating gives CASSFDSLKTEAFF.

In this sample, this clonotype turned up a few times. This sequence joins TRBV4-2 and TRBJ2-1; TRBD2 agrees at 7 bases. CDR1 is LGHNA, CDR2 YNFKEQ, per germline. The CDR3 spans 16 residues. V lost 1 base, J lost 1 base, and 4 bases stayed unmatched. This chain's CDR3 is CASSQVPAGSYNEQFF. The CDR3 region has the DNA TGTGCCAGCAGCCAAGTCCCAGCGGGATCCTACAATGAGCAGTTCTTC.

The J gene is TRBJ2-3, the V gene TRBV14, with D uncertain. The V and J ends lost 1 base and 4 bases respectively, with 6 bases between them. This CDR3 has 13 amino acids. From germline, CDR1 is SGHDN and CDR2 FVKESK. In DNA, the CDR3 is TGTGCCAGCAGCCAAGTGCCGTCAGATACGCAGTATTTT. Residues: CASSQVPSDTQYF.

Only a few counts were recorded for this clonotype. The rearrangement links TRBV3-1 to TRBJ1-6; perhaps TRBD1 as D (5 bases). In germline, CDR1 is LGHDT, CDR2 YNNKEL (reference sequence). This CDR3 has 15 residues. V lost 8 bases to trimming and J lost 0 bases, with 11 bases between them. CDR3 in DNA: TGTGCCAGCTGGGGCGGGAGCTCCTATAATTCACCCCTCCACTTT. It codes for CASWGGSSYNSPLHF.

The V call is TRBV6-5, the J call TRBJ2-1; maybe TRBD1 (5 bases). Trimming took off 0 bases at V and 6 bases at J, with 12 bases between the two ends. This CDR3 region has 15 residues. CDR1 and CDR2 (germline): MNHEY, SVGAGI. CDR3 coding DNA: TGTGCCAGCAGTTACTCGAACTCACAGGTCAATGAGCAGTTCTTC. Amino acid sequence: CASSYSNSQVNEQFF.

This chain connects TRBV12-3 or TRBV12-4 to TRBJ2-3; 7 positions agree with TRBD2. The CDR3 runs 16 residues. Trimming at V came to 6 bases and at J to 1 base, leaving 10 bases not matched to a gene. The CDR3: CASSLGLAAGTDTQYF. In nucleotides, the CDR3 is TGTGCCAGCAGCTTGGGGCTAGCGGCGGGCACAGATACGCAGTATTTT.

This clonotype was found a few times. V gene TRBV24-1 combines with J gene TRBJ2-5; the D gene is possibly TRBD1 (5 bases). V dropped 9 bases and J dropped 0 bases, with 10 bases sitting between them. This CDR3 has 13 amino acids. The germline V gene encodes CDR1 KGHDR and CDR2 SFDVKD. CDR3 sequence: CATGADHQETQYF. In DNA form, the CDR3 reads TGTGCCACCGGGGCAGACCACCAAGAGACCCAGTACTTC.

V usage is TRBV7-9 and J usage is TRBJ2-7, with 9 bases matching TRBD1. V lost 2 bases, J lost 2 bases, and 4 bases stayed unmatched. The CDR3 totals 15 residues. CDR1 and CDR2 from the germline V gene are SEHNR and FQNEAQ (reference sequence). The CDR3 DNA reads TGTGCCAGCAGCTTATGGGGACAGGGAACCTACGAGCAGTACTTC. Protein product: CASSLWGQGTYEQYF.

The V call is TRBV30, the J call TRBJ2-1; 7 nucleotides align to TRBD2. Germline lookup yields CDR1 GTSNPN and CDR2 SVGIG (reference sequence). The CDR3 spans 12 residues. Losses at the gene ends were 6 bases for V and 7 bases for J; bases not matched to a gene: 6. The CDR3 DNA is TGTGCCTGTCGCGGGGGAGAGAATGAGCAGTTCTTC. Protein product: CACRGGENEQFF.

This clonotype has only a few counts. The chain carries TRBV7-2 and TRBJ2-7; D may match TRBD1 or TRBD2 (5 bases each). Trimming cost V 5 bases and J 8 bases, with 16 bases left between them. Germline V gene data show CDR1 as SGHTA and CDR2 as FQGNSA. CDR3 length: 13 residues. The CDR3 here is CASSPREWDQQYF. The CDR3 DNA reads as TGTGCCAGCAGCCCAAGGGAGTGGGACCAGCAGTACTTC. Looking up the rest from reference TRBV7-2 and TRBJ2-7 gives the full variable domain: GAGVSQSPSNKVTEKGKDVELRCDPISGHTALYWYRQSLGQGLEFLIYFQGNSAPDKSGLPSDRFSAERTGGSVSTLTIQRTQQEDSAVYLCASSPREWDQQYFGPGTRLTVT.

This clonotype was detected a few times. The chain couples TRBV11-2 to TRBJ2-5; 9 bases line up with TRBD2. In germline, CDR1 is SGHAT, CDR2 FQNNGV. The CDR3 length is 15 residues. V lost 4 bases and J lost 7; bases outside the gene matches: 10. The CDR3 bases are TGTGCCAGCAGCTCCGGGACTAGCAGTACTCGGACCCAGTACTTC. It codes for CASSSGTSSTRTQYF.